This TCR beta chain was sequenced in a study of regulatory T cells in long-lasting Graves disease. With respect to this clonotype: Its antigen remains unknown.

Sample time point: newly diagnosed GD, antithyroid drugs for less than 3 months. PBMC-extracted RNA yielded the TCR library. This CDR3 is built from 16 residues. The germline CDR1 and CDR2 sequences are SGHRS and YFSETQ. V was pared by 3 bases and J by 10 bases, with 10 bases of the junction left unmatched. Combining iRepertoire HTBI primers with Arm-PCR of CDR3 regions, the authors built TCR beta libraries. One entry per CDR3 protein, called by TCRdb with MiXCR from the multiplex PCR reads. The data contain approximately 470,000 distinct CDR3 sequences, under 20% of them singletons. General study results and limits: Accuracy may have suffered from the small sample size.

The sample was also reused in another study, on T cells in Graves' hyperthyroidism and ophthalmopathy. This second study notes: The authors deemed Graves' hyperthyroidism stable absent ophthalmopathy progression within 18 months. Patients aged 18 to 65 had newly diagnosed hyperthyroidism that had lasted under 2 months. Those patients with uncontrolled infection, other autoimmune disease, pregnancy or lactation were excluded.

The chain has TRBV5-1 and TRBJ2-1; 13 positions agree with TRBD2. The sequenced sample was peripheral blood mononuclear cells (PBMCs), obtained at new diagnosis, from a patient treated with antithyroid drugs. The receptor was derived from a man between 40 and 49 years old with Graves disease. The CDR3 region is CASSSTLLGLAGEQFF. The DNA of the CDR3 is TGCGCCAGCAGCTCTACACTACTGGGACTAGCGGGAGAGCAGTTCTTC.